This T cell receptor (beta chain) originates from a study of early stage breast cancer tumors. Notes on this clone: Its antigen is undetermined.

This CDR3 spans 14 amino acids. Germline V gene sequence: CDR1 SGHRS, CDR2 YFSETQ. V was pared by 5 bases and J by 1 base, with 9 bases between. Only in-frame clones appear in the TCRdb table, and some are missing; sequencing was by immunoSEQ multiplex PCR. The sample holds under 45,000 clones, around 73% seen once. Study-wide points: Blood repertoires resembled normal breast more than tumor. Commonly generated sequences made up most enriched TCRB sequences shared between patients. Chain pairing and CD4, CD8 or FOXP3 expression were not captured.

The receptor's source is a person aged 50-59 years with breast cancer. The specimen sequenced was blood. This chain links TRBV5-1 with TRBJ2-2; maybe TRBD2 (5 bases). This CDR3 is CASSPSGNTGELFF. The CDR3 DNA follows: TGCGCCAGCAGTCCCAGCGGGAACACCGGGGAGCTGTTTTTT.